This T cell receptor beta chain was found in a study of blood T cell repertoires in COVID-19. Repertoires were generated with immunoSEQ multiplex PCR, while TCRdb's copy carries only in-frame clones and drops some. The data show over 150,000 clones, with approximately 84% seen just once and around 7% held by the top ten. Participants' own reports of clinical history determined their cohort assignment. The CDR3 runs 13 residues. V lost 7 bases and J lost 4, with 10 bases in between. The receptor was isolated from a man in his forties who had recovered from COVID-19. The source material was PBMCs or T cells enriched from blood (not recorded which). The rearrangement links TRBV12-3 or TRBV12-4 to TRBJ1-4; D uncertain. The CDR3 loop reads CASKTRGNEKLFF. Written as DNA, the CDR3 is TGTGCCAGCAAGACCCGAGGTAATGAAAAACTGTTTTTT.